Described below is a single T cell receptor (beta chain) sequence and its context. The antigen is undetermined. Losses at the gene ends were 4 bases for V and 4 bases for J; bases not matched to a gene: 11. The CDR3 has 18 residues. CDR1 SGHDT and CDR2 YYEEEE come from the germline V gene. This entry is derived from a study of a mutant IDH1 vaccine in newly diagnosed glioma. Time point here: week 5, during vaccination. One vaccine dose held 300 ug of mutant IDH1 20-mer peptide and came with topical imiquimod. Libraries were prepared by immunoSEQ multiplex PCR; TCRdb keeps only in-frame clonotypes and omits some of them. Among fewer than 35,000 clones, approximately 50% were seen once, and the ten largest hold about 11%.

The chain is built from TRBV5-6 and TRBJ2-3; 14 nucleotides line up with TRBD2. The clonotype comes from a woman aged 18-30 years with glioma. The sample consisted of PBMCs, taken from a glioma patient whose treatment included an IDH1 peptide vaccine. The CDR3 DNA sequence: TGTGCCAGCAGCAGGGGACAGGGACTAGCGGGAGTCGCAGATACGCAGTATTTT. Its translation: CASSRGQGLAGVADTQYF.